A single sample is the source of the 18 T cell receptor beta chains below, sequenced in a study of radiotherapy plus CTLA-4 blockade in lung cancer. The repertoire was sequenced with immunoSEQ multiplex PCR; TCRdb's copy has only in-frame clones and lacks some. The sample shows approximately 35,000 clones, around 83% of them seen only once. Sequencing used peripheral blood, obtained from a patient treated with radiotherapy plus ipilimumab. All receptors derive from a human donor with non-small cell lung cancer who had stable disease on radiotherapy plus ipilimumab.

The chain has TRBV19 and TRBJ1-1, with a weak D call TRBD1 (5 bases). Germline assignment: CDR1 LNHDA and CDR2 SQIVND (reference sequence). This CDR3 is 14 amino acids long. V lost 0 bases and J 3 bases, leaving 8 bases between the germline ends. CDR3: CASSIEATDTEAFF. The CDR3 DNA reads TGTGCCAGTAGTATAGAGGCGACAGACACTGAAGCTTTCTTT.

The rearrangement joins TRBV23-1 to TRBJ2-7, with 10 bases lining up with TRBD1. TRBV23-1 is treated as an ORF (open reading frame) with a function not yet certain. CDR3 length: 17 amino acids. With V trimmed by 10 bases and J by 5 bases, 20 bases remained unmatched. DNA for the CDR3: TGCGCCACCAGGGGGAGGACCGGGACAGGGGTTTGGCACGAGCAGTACTTC. Protein: CATRGRTGTGVWHEQYF.

This clone has only one observation. The chain recombines TRBV2 with TRBJ2-1, with 7 bases identical to TRBD1. Germline CDR1 is SNHLY and CDR2 is FYNNEI. The CDR3 length is 14 residues. With 10 bases clipped from V and 0 bases from J, the junction kept 6 bases outside the gene matches. CDR3 sequence: CAIVRGSSYNEQFF. CDR3 bases: TGTGCCATTGTCAGGGGGAGCTCCTACAATGAGCAGTTCTTC. Variable domain in full (rest from reference TRBV2 and TRBJ2-1): EPEVTQTPSHQVTQMGQEVILRCVPISNHLYFYWYRQILGQKVEFLVSFYNNEISEKSEIFDDQFSVERPDGSNFTLKIRSTKLEDSAMYFCAIVRGSSYNEQFFGPGTRLTVL.

The V gene is TRBV18, the J gene TRBJ1-5; D is unresolved. Per the germline V gene, CDR1 is KGHSH and CDR2 is LQKENI. The CDR3 extends over 15 amino acids. Trimming pared 3 bases from V and 2 bases from J, leaving 11 bases between. CDR3 coding DNA: TGTGCCAGCTCACCTATTTCGGTCGGCAATCAGCCCCAGCATTTT. It translates to CASSPISVGNQPQHF.

The gene calls are TRBV7-6 and TRBJ2-7; 8 positions agree with TRBD2. The CDR3 has 19 amino acids. Germline-derived CDR1 and CDR2 are SGHVS and FNYEAQ. V gave up 5 bases and J gave up 4 bases; unmatched junction bases: 22. This CDR3 reads CASSREEGESGSYLYEQYF. The CDR3 DNA reads TGTGCCAGCAGCCGCGAGGAAGGGGAAAGCGGGAGTTATTTGTACGAGCAGTACTTC.

The chain recombines TRBV6-6 with TRBJ2-2, with TRBD1 matching 7 bases. Germline V gene lookup returns CDR1 MNHNY and CDR2 SVGAGI (reference sequence). The CDR3 runs 15 residues. J gave up 4 bases and V 7 bases, and 9 bases lay outside the gene matches. CDR3 sequence (DNA): TGTGCCAGCAACCAAAACAGGGGTGGCACCGGGGAGCTGTTTTTT. Translation gives CASNQNRGGTGELFF.

The genes are TRBV7-9 and TRBJ2-3, with 14 bases identical to TRBD2. With V trimmed by 5 bases and J by 1 base, 2 bases remained unmatched. The CDR3 extends over 16 amino acids. The germline gives CDR1 SEHNR, CDR2 FQNEAQ (reference sequence). CDR3 sequence: CASSRLAGGGTDTQYF. DNA of the CDR3: TGTGCCAGCAGCAGACTAGCGGGAGGGGGCACAGATACGCAGTATTTT.

This clone is a singleton in its sample. V usage is TRBV19 and J usage is TRBJ2-3; D not certain. The CDR3 runs 12 residues. Germline V gene sequence: CDR1 LNHDA, CDR2 SQIVND (reference sequence). Trimming cost V 4 bases and J 6 bases, with 8 bases left between them. CDR3 sequence: CASSTHRDTQYF. In DNA, the CDR3 is TGTGCCAGTAGTACCCACCGGGATACGCAGTATTTT.

The gene calls are TRBV7-2 and TRBJ1-2, with TRBD1 identical over 9 bases. Germline values: CDR1 SGHTA, CDR2 FQGNSA. This CDR3 comprises 15 residues. V was pared by 1 base and J by 7 bases, with 7 bases of the junction left unmatched. CDR3 DNA: TGTGCCAGCAGCTTAGTCTCGGGACAGGGAAGTGGCTACACCTTC. Translating gives CASSLVSGQGSGYTF. The full variable domain, its missing parts supplied by reference TRBV7-2 and TRBJ1-2, is GAGVSQSPSNKVTEKGKDVELRCDPISGHTALYWYRQSLGQGLEFLIYFQGNSAPDKSGLPSDRFSAERTGGSVSTLTIQRTQQEDSAVYLCASSLVSGQGSGYTFGSGTRLTVV.

V is TRBV15 and J is TRBJ2-5; D may be TRBD1 (5 bases). The CDR3 contains 15 residues. Between the trimmed V and J ends, which lost 1 base and 0 bases, there was a span of 9 bases. Germline V gene lookup returns CDR1 LNHNV and CDR2 YYDKDF (reference sequence). This CDR3 is CATSRGQLNQETQYF. CDR3 bases: TGTGCCACCAGCAGAGGACAGCTGAACCAAGAGACCCAGTACTTC.

The chain employs TRBV16 and TRBJ1-4; no clear D gene. Germline V gene sequence: CDR1 KGHSY, CDR2 FQNENV. Trimming left V 3 bases short and J 3 bases short, with 11 bases between. This CDR3 contains 15 residues. The CDR3 sequence: CASSQGLQPNEKLFF. The CDR3 nucleotides read TGTGCCAGCAGCCAGGGCCTGCAGCCTAATGAAAAACTGTTTTTT.

The rearrangement links TRBV7-8 to TRBJ1-4; tentatively, D is TRBD1 (5 bases). Trimming pared 4 bases from V and 3 bases from J, leaving 12 bases between. Germline V gives CDR1 SGHVS, CDR2 FQNEAQ. This CDR3 is built from 15 residues. CDR3 in DNA: TGTGCCAGCAGCTCCCAGGGAACTGCTAATGAAAAACTGTTTTTT. Translation gives CASSSQGTANEKLFF. Supplemented by reference TRBV7-8 and TRBJ1-4, the full variable domain reads GAGVSQSPRYKVAKRGQDVALRCDPISGHVSLFWYQQALGQGPEFLTYFQNEAQLDKSGLPSDRFFAERPEGSVSTLKIQRTQQEDSAVYLCASSSQGTANEKLFFGSGTQLSVL.

The chain joins TRBV15 to TRBJ1-2; D call uncertain. Trimming took off 1 base at V and 6 bases at J, with 12 bases between the two ends. CDR1 LNHNV and CDR2 YYDKDF come from the germline V gene (reference sequence). The CDR3 runs to 14 residues. The CDR3 DNA sequence: TGTGCCACCAGCAGAGTAGCCCACGCGGATGGCTACACCTTC. It specifies CATSRVAHADGYTF.

The V gene is TRBV4-3, the J gene TRBJ2-2; 9 nucleotides line up with TRBD1. With 4 bases clipped from V and 6 bases from J, the junction kept 9 bases outside the gene matches. Germline assignment: CDR1 LGHNA and CDR2 YSLEER. The CDR3 is 16 amino acids. The CDR3 region has the DNA TGCGCCAGCAGCCGACCGGGACAGGGTCTTCCCGGGGAGCTGTTTTTT. It codes for CASSRPGQGLPGELFF.

This sequence joins TRBV9 and TRBJ1-1, with 7 bases matching TRBD1. Trimming at V came to 0 bases and at J to 5 bases, leaving 16 bases not matched to a gene. Germline CDR1 and CDR2: SGDLS and YYNGEE. The CDR3 length is 18 residues. The CDR3 DNA is TGTGCCAGCAGCGTAGGAGCAGGGGGGCTCGGGAGGGGGACTGAAGCTTTCTTT. It encodes CASSVGAGGLGRGTEAFF.

This rearrangement joins TRBV11-3 to TRBJ2-7, with 9 bases identical to TRBD1. Trimming removed 5 bases from V and 6 bases from J; junction bases left unmatched: 11. The CDR3 covers 15 residues. Germline values: CDR1 SGHNT, CDR2 YENEEA. The CDR3 DNA sequence: TGTGCCAGCAGCCCCCCGGGACAGGGTATCTGCGAGCAGTACTTC. It is translated as CASSPPGQGICEQYF.

V and J are TRBV2 and TRBJ2-2; D call uncertain. The CDR3 sequence is 13 residues long. V was pared by 6 bases and J by 8 bases, with 13 bases between. Germline CDR1 reads SNHLY; CDR2 reads FYNNEI. This CDR3 is CASRGSPSGELFF. The CDR3 bases are TGTGCCAGCAGAGGTAGCCCGTCAGGGGAGCTGTTTTTT.

The V and J genes are TRBV10-1 and TRBJ2-1, with D perhaps matching TRBD1 (6 bases). The CDR3 sequence is 13 residues long. Germline V gives CDR1 WNHNN, CDR2 SYGVQD (reference sequence). Trimming shortened V by 2 bases and J by 6 bases, and 8 bases separated the two germline ends. The CDR3 DNA follows: TGCGCCAGCAGTGAGGTACAGGGCAATGAGCAGTTCTTC. This sequence encodes CASSEVQGNEQFF.